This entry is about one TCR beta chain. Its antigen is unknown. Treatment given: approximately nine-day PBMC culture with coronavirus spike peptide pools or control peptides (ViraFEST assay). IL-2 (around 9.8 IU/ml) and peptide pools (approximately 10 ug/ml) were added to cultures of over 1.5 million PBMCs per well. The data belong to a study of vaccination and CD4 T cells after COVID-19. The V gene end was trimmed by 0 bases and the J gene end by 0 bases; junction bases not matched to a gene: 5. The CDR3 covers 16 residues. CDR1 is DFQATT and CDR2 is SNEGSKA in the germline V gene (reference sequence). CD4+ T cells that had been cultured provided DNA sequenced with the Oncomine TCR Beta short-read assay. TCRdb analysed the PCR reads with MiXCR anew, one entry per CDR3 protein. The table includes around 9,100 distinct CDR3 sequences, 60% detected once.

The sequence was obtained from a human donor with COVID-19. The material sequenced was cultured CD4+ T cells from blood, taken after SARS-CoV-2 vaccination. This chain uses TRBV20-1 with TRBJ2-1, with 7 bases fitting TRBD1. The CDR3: CSARDRTGVSYNEQFF. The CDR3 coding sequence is TGCAGTGCTAGAGATCGGACAGGTGTCTCCTACAATGAGCAGTTCTTC.